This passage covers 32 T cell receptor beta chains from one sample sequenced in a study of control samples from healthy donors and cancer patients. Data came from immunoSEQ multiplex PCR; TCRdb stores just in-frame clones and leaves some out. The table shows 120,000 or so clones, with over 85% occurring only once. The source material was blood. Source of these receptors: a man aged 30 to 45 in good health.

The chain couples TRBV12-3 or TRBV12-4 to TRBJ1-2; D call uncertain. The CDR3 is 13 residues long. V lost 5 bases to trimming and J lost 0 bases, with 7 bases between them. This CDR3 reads CASSRLANYGYTF. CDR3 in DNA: TGTGCCAGCAGTCGACTAGCTAACTATGGCTACACCTTC.

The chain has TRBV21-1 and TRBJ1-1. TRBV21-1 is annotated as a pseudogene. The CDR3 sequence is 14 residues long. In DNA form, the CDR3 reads TGTGCCAGCAGCCCAAGAGGGAAGGGTATTGAAGCTTTCTTT. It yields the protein CASSPRGKGIEAFF.

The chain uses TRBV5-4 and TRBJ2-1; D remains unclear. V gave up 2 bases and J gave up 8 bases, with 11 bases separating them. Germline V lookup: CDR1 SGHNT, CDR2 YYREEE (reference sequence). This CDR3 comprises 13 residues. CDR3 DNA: TGTGCCAGCAGCTTAAGGGTCTGGGATGAGCAGTTCTTC. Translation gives CASSLRVWDEQFF.

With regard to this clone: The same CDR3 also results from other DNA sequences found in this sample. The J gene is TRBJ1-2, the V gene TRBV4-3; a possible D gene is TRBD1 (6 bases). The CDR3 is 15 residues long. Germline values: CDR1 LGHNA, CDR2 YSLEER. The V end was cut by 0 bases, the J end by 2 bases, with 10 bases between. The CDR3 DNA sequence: TGCGCCAGCAGCCAAGACAGGGGTTCCAACTATGGCTACACCTTC. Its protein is CASSQDRGSNYGYTF.

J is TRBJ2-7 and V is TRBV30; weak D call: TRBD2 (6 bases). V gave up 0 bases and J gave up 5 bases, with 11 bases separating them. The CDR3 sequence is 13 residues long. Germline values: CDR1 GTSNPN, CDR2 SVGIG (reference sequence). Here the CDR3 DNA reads TGTGCCTGGAGTGTAATGGGACTCGACGAGCAGTACTTC. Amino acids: CAWSVMGLDEQYF.

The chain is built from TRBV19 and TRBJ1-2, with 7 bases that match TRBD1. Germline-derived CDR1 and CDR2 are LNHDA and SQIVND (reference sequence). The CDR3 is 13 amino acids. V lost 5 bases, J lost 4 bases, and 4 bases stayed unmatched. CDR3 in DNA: TGTGCCAGTAGTCCGACAGGGAGCTATGGCTACACCTTC. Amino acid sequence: CASSPTGSYGYTF.

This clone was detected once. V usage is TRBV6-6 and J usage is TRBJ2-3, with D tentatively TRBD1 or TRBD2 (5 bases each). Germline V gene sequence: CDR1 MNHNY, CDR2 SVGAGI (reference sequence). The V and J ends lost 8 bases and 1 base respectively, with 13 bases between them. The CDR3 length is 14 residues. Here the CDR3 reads CASLSGTRTDTQYF. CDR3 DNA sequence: TGTGCCAGCTTGTCCGGGACCCGCACAGATACGCAGTATTTT.

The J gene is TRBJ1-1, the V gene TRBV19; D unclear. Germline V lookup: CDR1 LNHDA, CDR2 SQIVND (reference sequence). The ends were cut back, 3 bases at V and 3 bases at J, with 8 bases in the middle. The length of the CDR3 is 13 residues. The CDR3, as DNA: TGTGCCAGTAGTATGATGGGGTACACTGAAGCTTTCTTT. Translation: CASSMMGYTEAFF.

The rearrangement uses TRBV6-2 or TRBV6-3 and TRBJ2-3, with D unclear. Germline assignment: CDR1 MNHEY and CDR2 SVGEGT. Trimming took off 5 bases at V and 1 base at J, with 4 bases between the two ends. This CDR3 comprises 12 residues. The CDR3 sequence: CASSLRTDTQYF. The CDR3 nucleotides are TGTGCCAGCAGTCTTCGCACAGATACGCAGTATTTT.

The chain's CDR3 is CASSEYGGVTEAFF. CDR3 DNA sequence: TGTGCCAGCAGTGAATATGGGGGGGTCACTGAAGCTTTCTTT. The gene calls are TRBV25-1 and TRBJ1-1; TRBD1 is a possible D gene (5 bases). Trimming took off 0 bases at V and 4 bases at J, with 9 bases between the two ends. From germline, CDR1 is MGHDK and CDR2 SYGVNS. The CDR3 extends over 14 amino acids.

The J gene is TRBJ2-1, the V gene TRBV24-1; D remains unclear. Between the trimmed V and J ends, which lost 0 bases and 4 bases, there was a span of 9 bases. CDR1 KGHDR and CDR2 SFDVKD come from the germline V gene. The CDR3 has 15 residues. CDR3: CATSDLIVAYNEQFF. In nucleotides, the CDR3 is TGTGCCACCAGTGATTTGATTGTCGCTTACAATGAGCAGTTCTTC.

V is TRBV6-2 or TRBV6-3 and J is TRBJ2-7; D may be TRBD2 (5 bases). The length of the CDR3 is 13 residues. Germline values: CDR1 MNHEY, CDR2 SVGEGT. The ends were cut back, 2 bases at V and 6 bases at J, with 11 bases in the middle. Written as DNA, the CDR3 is TGTGCCAGCAGTTACGGATACGGGGTCGAGCAGTACTTC. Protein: CASSYGYGVEQYF.

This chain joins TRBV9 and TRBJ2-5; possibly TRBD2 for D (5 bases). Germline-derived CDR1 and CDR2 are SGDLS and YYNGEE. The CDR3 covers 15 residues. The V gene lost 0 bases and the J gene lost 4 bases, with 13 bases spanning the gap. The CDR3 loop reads CASSVAGNDRETQYF. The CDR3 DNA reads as TGTGCCAGCAGCGTAGCGGGGAACGACCGAGAGACCCAGTACTTC.

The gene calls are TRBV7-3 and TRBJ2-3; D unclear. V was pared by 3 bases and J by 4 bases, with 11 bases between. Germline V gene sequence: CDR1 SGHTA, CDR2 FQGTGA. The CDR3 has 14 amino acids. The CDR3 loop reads CASSLDARADTQYF. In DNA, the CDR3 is TGTGCCAGCAGCTTGGATGCTAGGGCAGATACGCAGTATTTT.

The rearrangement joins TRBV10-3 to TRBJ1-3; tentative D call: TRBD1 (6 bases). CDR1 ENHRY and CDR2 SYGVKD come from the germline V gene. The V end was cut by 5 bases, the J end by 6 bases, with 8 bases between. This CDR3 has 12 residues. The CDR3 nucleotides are TGTGCCATCAGTTCGGGACAAAACACCATATATTTT. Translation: CAISSGQNTIYF.

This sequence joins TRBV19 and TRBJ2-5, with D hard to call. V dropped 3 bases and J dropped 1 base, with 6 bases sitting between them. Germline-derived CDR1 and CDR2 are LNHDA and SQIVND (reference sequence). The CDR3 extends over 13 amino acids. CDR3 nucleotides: TGTGCCAGTAGTATTGGCAGCCAAGAGACCCAGTACTTC. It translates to CASSIGSQETQYF.

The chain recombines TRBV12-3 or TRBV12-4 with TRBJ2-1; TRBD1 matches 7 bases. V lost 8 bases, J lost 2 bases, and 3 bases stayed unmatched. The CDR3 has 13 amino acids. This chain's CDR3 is CASGTVTYNEQFF. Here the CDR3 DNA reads TGTGCCAGCGGGACAGTCACCTACAATGAGCAGTTCTTC.

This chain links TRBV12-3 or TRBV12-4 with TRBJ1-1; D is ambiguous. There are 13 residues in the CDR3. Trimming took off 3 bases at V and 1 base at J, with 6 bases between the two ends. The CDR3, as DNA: TGTGCCAGCAGTTTCGACAAGAACACTGAAGCTTTCTTT. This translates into CASSFDKNTEAFF.

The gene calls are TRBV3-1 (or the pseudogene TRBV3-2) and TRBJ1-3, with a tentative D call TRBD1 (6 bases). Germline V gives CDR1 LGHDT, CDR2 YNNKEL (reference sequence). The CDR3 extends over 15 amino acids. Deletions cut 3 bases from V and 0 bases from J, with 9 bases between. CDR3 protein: CASSQDSSSGNTIYF. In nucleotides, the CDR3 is TGTGCCAGCAGCCAGGACAGTAGCTCTGGAAACACCATATATTTT.

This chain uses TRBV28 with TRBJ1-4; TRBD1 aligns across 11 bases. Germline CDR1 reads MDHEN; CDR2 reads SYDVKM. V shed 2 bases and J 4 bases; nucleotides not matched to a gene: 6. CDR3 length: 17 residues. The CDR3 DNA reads TGTGCCAGCAGTTTAGGGACAGGGGGAAAGGGTAATGAAAAACTGTTTTTT. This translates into CASSLGTGGKGNEKLFF.

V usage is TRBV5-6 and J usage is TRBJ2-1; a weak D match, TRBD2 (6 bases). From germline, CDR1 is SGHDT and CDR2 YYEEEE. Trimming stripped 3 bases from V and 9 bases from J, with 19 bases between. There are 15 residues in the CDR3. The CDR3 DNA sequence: TGTGCCAGCAGCTCCCTGGCGCTAGCGTTGGGTGAGCAGTTCTTC. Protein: CASSSLALALGEQFF.

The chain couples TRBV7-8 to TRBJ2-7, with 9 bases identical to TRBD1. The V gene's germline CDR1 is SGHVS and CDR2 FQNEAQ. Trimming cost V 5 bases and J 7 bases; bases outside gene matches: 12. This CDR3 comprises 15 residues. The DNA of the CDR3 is TGTGCCAGCAGCGTACCGGGACAGGGAGTTGGGGAGCAGTACTTC. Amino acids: CASSVPGQGVGEQYF.

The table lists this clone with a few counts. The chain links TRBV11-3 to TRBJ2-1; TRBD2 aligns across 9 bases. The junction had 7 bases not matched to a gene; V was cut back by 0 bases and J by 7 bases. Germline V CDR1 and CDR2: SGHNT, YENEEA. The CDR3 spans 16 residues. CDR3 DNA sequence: TGTGCCAGCAGCTTAGAACAGGCTAGCGGGGAGAATGAGCAGTTCTTC. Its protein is CASSLEQASGENEQFF.

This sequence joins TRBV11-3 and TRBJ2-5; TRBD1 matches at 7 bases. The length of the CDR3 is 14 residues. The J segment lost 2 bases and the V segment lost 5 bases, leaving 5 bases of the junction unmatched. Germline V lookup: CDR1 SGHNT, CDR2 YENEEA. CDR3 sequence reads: CASSHRRGQETQYF. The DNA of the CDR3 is TGTGCCAGCAGCCACCGCAGGGGGCAAGAGACCCAGTACTTC.

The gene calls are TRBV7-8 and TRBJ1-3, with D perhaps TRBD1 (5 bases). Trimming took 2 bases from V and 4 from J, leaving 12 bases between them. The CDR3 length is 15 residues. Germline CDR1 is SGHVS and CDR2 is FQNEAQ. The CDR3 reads CASSLNRGSGNTIYF. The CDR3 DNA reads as TGTGCCAGCAGCTTAAATCGGGGCTCGGGAAACACCATATATTTT.

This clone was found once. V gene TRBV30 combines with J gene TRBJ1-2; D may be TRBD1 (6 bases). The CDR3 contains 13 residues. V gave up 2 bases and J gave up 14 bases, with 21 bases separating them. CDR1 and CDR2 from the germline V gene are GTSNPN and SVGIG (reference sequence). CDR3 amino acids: CAWSMDRGDLGTF. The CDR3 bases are TGTGCCTGGAGTATGGACAGAGGGGACTTGGGGACCTTC.

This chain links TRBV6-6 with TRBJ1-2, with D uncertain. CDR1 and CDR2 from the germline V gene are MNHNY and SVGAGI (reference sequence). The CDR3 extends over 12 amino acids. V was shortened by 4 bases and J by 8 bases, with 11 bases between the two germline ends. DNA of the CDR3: TGTGCCAGCAGTTCCTCGGGAAGCGGCTACACCTTC. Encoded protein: CASSSSGSGYTF.

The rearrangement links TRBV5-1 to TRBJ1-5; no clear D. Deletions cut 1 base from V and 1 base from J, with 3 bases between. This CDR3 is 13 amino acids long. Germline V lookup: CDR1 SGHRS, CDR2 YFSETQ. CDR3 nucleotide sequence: TGCGCCAGCAGCTTGACCAGCAATCAGCCCCAGCATTTT. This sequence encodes CASSLTSNQPQHF.

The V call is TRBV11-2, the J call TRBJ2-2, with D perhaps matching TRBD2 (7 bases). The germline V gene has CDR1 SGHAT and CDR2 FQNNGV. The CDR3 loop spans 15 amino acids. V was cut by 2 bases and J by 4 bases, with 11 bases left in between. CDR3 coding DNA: TGTGCCAGCAGCTTATCTGCGGGGGCCACCGGGGAGCTGTTTTTT. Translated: CASSLSAGATGELFF.

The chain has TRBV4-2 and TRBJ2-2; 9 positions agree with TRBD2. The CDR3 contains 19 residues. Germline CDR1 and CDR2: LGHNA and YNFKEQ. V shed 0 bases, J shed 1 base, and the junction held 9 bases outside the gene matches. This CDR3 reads CASSQEGAAGGLNTGELFF. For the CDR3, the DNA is TGTGCCAGCAGCCAAGAGGGGGCAGCGGGGGGTCTGAACACCGGGGAGCTGTTTTTT.

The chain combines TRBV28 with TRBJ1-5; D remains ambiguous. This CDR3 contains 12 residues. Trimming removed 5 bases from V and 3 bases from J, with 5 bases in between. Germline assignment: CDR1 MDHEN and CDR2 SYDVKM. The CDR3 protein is CASSTTNQPQHF. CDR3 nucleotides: TGTGCCAGCAGTACCACCAATCAGCCCCAGCATTTT.

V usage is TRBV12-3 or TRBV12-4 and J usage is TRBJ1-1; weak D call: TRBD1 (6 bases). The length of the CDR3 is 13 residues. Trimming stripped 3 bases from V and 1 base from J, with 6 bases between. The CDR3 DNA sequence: TGTGCCAGCAGTTTCAGGGGGAACACTGAAGCTTTCTTT. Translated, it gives CASSFRGNTEAFF.